The rows below give T cell receptor beta chains drawn from one sample of a study of blood T cell repertoires in COVID-19. Only in-frame clones appear in the TCRdb table, and some are missing; sequencing was by immunoSEQ multiplex PCR. The profile shows 200,000 to 250,000 clones, 80% to 90% of them singletons. The specimen sequenced was PBMCs or T cells enriched from blood (not recorded which). The source is a woman under 30 in a cohort exposed to, infected with or recovered from COVID-19 (not recorded which). CDR3s include the opening cysteine and the closing phenylalanine or tryptophan. Each record gives: J gene, D gene, V gene, clone size, CDR3 DNA, CDR3 protein. D genes are given only for firm matches. The listing skips clone size in some rows; elsewhere it reads once, few, many or a size class.

TRBJ2-1	TRBD2	TRBV10-3	NA	TGTGCCATCAGTTGGACTAGCGGGGGGGATGAGCAGTTCTTC	CAISWTSGGDEQFF
TRBJ1-1	NA	TRBV18	NA	TGTGCCAGCTCAGCTACGGGACTCTTGAACACTGAAGCTTTCTTT	CASSATGLLNTEAFF
TRBJ1-6	TRBD1	TRBV24-1	NA	TGTGCCACCAGTGAGGACAGGGAGAATGCACCCCTCCACTTT	CATSEDRENAPLHF
TRBJ2-7	TRBD1	TRBV19	NA	TGTGCCAGTAGTAACGGGCCGGGACAGAGCTACGAGCAGTACTTC	CASSNGPGQSYEQYF
TRBJ2-2	NA	TRBV27	NA	TGTGCCAGCAACGTACAGGGATACACCGGGGAGCTGTTTTTT	CASNVQGYTGELFF
TRBJ2-7	TRBD1	TRBV29-1	NA	TGCAGCGTTGAAGGGCAGGGGGCGCCTTACGAGCAGTACTTC	CSVEGQGAPYEQYF
TRBJ1-2	NA	TRBV28	NA	TGTGCCAGCAGTTCCCCCGGGCAGGGTGGCTACACCTTC	CASSSPGQGGYTF
TRBJ2-1	NA	TRBV11-3	NA	TGTGCCAGCAGCTTAGGGGGCGGGGATGAGCAGTTCTTC	CASSLGGGDEQFF
TRBJ2-3	NA	TRBV19	NA	TGTGCCAGTAGTATAGGATTACGAGTGGCAGATACGCAGTATTTT	CASSIGLRVADTQYF
TRBJ1-5	TRBD1	TRBV12-3/TRBV12-4	NA	TGTGCCAGCAGAGGACAGGGGAATCAGCCCCAGCATTTT	CASRGQGNQPQHF
TRBJ2-1	TRBD2	TRBV3-1/TRBV3-2	NA	TGTGCCAGCAGCCAAGGACTAGCGGGCTACAATGAGCAGTTCTTC	CASSQGLAGYNEQFF
TRBJ1-2	TRBD1	TRBV28	NA	TGTGCCAGCAGCTATACAGGGGGCGGCTATGGCTACACCTTC	CASSYTGGGYGYTF
TRBJ2-5	NA	TRBV7-2	NA	TGTGCCAGCAGCTTATCCTCTGGAGTTTCGGAGACCCAGTACTTC	CASSLSSGVSETQYF
TRBJ1-1	TRBD1	TRBV6-5	once	TGTGCCAGCAGTCTCGGACAGGGAGACACTGAAGCTTTCTTT	CASSLGQGDTEAFF
TRBJ1-1	NA	TRBV2	NA	TGTGCCAGCGACTTGGGGGGTAGTACTGAAGCTTTCTTT	CASDLGGSTEAFF
TRBJ1-5	TRBD1	TRBV3-1/TRBV3-2	NA	TGTGCCAGCAGCCTGGACAGGGGCAATCAGCCCCAGCATTTT	CASSLDRGNQPQHF
TRBJ2-7	NA	TRBV28	NA	TGTGCCAGCAGTTTGGGGGGAGCCAGAGGCGAGCAGTACTTC	CASSLGGARGEQYF
TRBJ2-2	NA	TRBV4-2	NA	TGTGCCAGCAGCCTCCTAACAGGCAACACCGGGGAGCTGTTTTTT	CASSLLTGNTGELFF
TRBJ1-1	NA	TRBV18	NA	TGTGCCAGCTCACGTGAGGAGACCAACACTGAAGCTTTCTTT	CASSREETNTEAFF
TRBJ1-5	NA	TRBV4-2	NA	TGTGCCAGCAGCCAAGATGAGGGTGGCAATCAGCCCCAGCATTTT	CASSQDEGGNQPQHF
TRBJ1-2	NA	TRBV28	NA	TGTGCCAGCAGTTTGAAGGGGAATGGCTACACCTTC	CASSLKGNGYTF
TRBJ2-3	NA	TRBV27	NA	TGTGCCAGCAGTTTATGGCCCACAGATACGCAGTATTTT	CASSLWPTDTQYF
TRBJ1-5	NA	TRBV24-1	NA	TGTGCCACCAGTGATGACAGTTACAATCAGCCCCAGCATTTT	CATSDDSYNQPQHF
TRBJ2-7	NA	TRBV19	NA	TGTGCCAGTAGTATAGAAGCCGGAGCTACCTACGAGCAGTACTTC	CASSIEAGATYEQYF
TRBJ2-7	TRBD1	TRBV19	NA	TGTGCCAGTAGTCCGGGACAGGGGCCCTACGAGCAGTACTTC	CASSPGQGPYEQYF
TRBJ1-2	TRBD1	TRBV5-1	NA	TGCGCCAGCAGCTTGGAGACAGGGGGGGACTATGGCTACACCTTC	CASSLETGGDYGYTF
TRBJ1-1	TRBD1	TRBV2	NA	TGTGCCAGCACGCCGGGACAGGAGAACACTGAAGCTTTCTTT	CASTPGQENTEAFF
TRBJ1-5	TRBD1	TRBV9	NA	TGTGCCAGCAGCGGAAACAGGGGGCCTCACCCCCAGCATTTT	CASSGNRGPHPQHF
TRBJ1-4	NA	TRBV5-1	few	TGCGCCAGCAGCTTCGGGGGGGACGGTGAAAAACTGTTTTTT	CASSFGGDGEKLFF
TRBJ1-1	NA	TRBV6-5	once	TGTGCCAGCAGTTATCGGACTGAAGCTTTCTTT	CASSYRTEAFF
TRBJ1-1	NA	TRBV2	NA	TGTGCCAGCAGTCCGGACTTGGTGACGAACACTGAAGCTTTCTTT	CASSPDLVTNTEAFF
TRBJ2-2	TRBD2	TRBV4-2	NA	TGTGCCAGCAGCCCGGGACTAGCGGGAGTTAACACCGGGGAGCTGTTTTTT	CASSPGLAGVNTGELFF
TRBJ1-2	TRBD1	TRBV19	NA	TGTGCCAGTAGCCCGACCCGACAGGGGGGTGATGGCTACACCTTC	CASSPTRQGGDGYTF
TRBJ1-5	TRBD1	TRBV5-1	NA	TGCGCCAGCAGCTTGGACAGGGGGGATCAGCCCCAGCATTTT	CASSLDRGDQPQHF
TRBJ1-2	NA	TRBV13	NA	TGTGCCAGCAGCTTAAAAGGGGCTAACTATGGCTACACCTTC	CASSLKGANYGYTF
TRBJ1-4	NA	TRBV18	few	TGTGCCAGCTCACCGGCACAGACCGCAACTAATGAAAAACTGTTTTTT	CASSPAQTATNEKLFF
TRBJ2-7	NA	TRBV21-1	once	TGTGCCAGCAGAAACAGGGAAGGAGAGCAGTACTTC	CASRNREGEQYF
TRBJ1-2	TRBD1	TRBV7-9	NA	TGTGCCAGCAGCCCAGAGGGGGACAGAGCTAACTATGGCTACACCTTC	CASSPEGDRANYGYTF
TRBJ1-1	NA	TRBV24-1	few	TGTGCCACCAGTGACAGTTTGAACACTGAAGCTTTCTTT	CATSDSLNTEAFF
TRBJ2-5	NA	TRBV2	NA	TGTGCCAGCAGTCGGGAGAGGCGGGAGACCCAGTACTTC	CASSRERRETQYF
TRBJ1-2	NA	TRBV5-8	NA	TGTGCCAGCAGCTGGGGCAGCACTAACTATGGCTACACCTTC	CASSWGSTNYGYTF
TRBJ2-2	NA	TRBV18	NA	TGTGCCAGCTCACCAGGGCTCACCGGGGAGCTGTTTTTT	CASSPGLTGELFF
TRBJ1-5	NA	TRBV28	many	TGTGCCAGCAGCCGTAGACAGCCCGAAGGGCAGCCCCAGCATTTT	CASSRRQPEGQPQHF
TRBJ1-1	NA	TRBV7-9	NA	TGTGCCAGCAGCCAACCCACGGGAGGGATCGATGAAGCTTTCTTT	CASSQPTGGIDEAFF
TRBJ1-2	TRBD1	TRBV9	NA	TGTGCCAGCAGCTCGGGACAGCTCCAGGGCTACACCTTC	CASSSGQLQGYTF
TRBJ2-1	TRBD2	TRBV12-3/TRBV12-4	NA	TGTGCCAGCACCACCGGGGGGGCCCATGAGCAGTTCTTC	CASTTGGAHEQFF
TRBJ2-3	NA	TRBV7-7	NA	TGTGCTAGCAGCTTAGGCGGGAAGGGGCACACAGATACGCAGTATTTT	CASSLGGKGHTDTQYF
TRBJ1-1	TRBD1	TRBV19	NA	TGTGCCAGTAGCCCGGGGGCAGGGGGTGGGAACACTGAAGCTTTCTTT	CASSPGAGGGNTEAFF
TRBJ2-5	TRBD2	TRBV19	NA	TGTGCCAGTAGTACCATAACTAGCGCGTACCAAGAGACCCAGTACTTC	CASSTITSAYQETQYF
TRBJ1-2	TRBD1	TRBV28	NA	TGTGCCAGCAGTCAAGGACAGGGGATGGATGGCTACACCTTC	CASSQGQGMDGYTF
TRBJ2-2	TRBD2	TRBV3-1/TRBV3-2	NA	TGTGCCAGCAGCCTCCTCGGGGGACTAAGAGGCGGGGAGCTGTTTTTT	CASSLLGGLRGGELFF
TRBJ1-1	TRBD1	TRBV7-9	NA	TGTGCCAGCAGCTTAGTAGGGACAGGGGAAGCTTTCTTT	CASSLVGTGEAFF
TRBJ2-7	NA	TRBV7-9	NA	TGTGCCAGCAGCCACCGGGGGACCTACGAGCAGTACTTC	CASSHRGTYEQYF
TRBJ2-7	NA	TRBV7-6	NA	TGTGCCAGCAGCTTACAGGAGGGGGCCCGATACGAGCAGTACTTC	CASSLQEGARYEQYF
TRBJ2-5	TRBD1	TRBV11-2	NA	TGTGCCAGCAGCTTCTGGGACAGGTCCCCAGAGACCCAGTACTTC	CASSFWDRSPETQYF
TRBJ2-3	TRBD2	TRBV5-1	NA	TGCGCCAGCAGCACCCGGGGGGGCCTTAGCACAGATACGCAGTATTTT	CASSTRGGLSTDTQYF
TRBJ2-3	TRBD2	TRBV18	once	TGTGCCAGCTCACCGACCCCCGGGACTAGCGGCAATACGCAGTATTTT	CASSPTPGTSGNTQYF